This TCR beta chain was documented in a study of prognosis after radiotherapy for stage I lung cancer. Study information: In 15 or so patients the disease was a newly diagnosed primary stage I lung tumor, whereas several had oligometastatic NSCLC following surgical resection of the primary tumor. Patients received stereotactic body radiotherapy alone, with no concurrent therapy.

Starting from genomic DNA, TCR beta CDR3 was amplified through two-round multiplex PCR. Primers specific to each TRBV and TRBJ gene were used in first-round PCR. MiXCR, run by TCRdb on the multiplex PCR reads, gives a single entry per CDR3 protein. The data contain roughly 30,000 distinct CDR3 sequences, 40% to 50% of them seen just once; the ten biggest clones take up 16%. Details on this clonotype: Its target is unknown.

Deletions cut 2 bases from V and 4 bases from J, with 16 bases between. This CDR3 is built from 15 residues. Germline V gene sequence: CDR1 GTSNPN, CDR2 SVGIG (reference sequence). Whole-study results and caveats: Patients given stereotactic body radiation therapy showed fewer unique TCR clones afterward, median about 9,700 versus 6,500.

The rearrangement uses TRBV30 and TRBJ2-3; D unresolved. The starting material was PBMCs, obtained before or after stereotactic body radiation therapy (not recorded which). The source of this sequence is a donor over 45 with non-small cell lung cancer. The CDR3: CAWSPPDSSPDTQYF. For the CDR3, the DNA is TGTGCCTGGAGTCCGCCGGATAGCTCCCCAGATACGCAGTATTTT.